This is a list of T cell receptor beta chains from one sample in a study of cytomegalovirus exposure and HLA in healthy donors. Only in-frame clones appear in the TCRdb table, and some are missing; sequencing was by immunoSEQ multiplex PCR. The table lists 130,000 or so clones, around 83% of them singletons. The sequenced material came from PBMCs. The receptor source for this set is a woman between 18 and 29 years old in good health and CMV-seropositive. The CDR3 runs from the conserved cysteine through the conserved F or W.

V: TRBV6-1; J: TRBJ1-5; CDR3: CATAGSNQPQHF
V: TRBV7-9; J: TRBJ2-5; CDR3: CASSLATNQETQYF
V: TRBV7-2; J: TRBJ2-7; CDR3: CASSLGGDYEQYF
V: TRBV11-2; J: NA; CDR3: CASKAVAGANEQYF
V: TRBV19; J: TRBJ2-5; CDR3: CASSMQEGETQYF
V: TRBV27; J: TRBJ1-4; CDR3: CASRTDRGNEKLFF
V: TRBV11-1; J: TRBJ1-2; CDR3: CASSPRDRPFYGYTF
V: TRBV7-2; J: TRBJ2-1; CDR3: CASVGGEHNEQFF
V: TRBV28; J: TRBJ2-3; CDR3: CASSQEQGWADTQYF
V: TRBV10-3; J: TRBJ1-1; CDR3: CAISARTGKGTEAFF
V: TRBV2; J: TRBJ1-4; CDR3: CASSGQATELTNEKLFF
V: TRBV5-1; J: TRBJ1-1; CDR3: CASTFGELNTEAFF
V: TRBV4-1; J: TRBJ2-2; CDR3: CASSQEMGILTGELFF
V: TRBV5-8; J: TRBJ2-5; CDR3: CASSPGTGDRETQYF
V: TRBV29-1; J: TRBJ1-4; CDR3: CSVAGQEYEKLFF
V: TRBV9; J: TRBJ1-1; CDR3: CASSTGQVYTEAFF
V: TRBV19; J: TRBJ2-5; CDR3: CASQTGTGVVETQYF
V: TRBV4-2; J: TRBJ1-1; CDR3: CASSLDSTEAFF
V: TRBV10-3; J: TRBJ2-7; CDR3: CAISPRDRVLYEQYF
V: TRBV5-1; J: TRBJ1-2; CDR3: CASSREGQDYGYTF
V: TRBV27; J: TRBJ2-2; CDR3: CASSLPEGGYPGELFF
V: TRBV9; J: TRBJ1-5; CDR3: CASSVLGTPNQPQHF
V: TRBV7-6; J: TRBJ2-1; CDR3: CASSLVPPYRQGVYNEQFF
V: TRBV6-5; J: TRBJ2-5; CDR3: CASSYSTYPIRETQYF
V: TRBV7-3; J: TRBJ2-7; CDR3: CASSLKAGGGEQYF
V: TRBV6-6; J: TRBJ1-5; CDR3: CASSSTVNQPQHF
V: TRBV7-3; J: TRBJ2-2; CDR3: CASSSSKGGSNTGELFF
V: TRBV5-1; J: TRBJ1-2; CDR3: CASSLASDTYYGYTF
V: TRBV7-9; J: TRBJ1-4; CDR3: CASSRSGGNEKLFF
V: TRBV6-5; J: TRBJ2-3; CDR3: CASWEARNTQYF
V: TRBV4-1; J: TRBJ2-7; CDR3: CASSQMIGQGYYEQYF
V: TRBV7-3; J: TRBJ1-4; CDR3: CASSLSGGGGKLFF
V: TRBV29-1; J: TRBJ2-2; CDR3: CSVELEFPGELFF
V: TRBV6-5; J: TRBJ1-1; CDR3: CASSWGERGTEAFF
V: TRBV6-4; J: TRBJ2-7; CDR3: CASSAGGPRSYEQYF
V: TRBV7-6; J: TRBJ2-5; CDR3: CASSSSTPRETQYF
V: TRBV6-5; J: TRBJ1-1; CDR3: CASSYGAVVNTEAFF
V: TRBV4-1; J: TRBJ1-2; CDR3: CASSQEREDYGYTF
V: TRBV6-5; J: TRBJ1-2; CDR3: CASSSRILYGYTF
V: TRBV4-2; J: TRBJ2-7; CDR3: CASSQGSAGLSEQYF
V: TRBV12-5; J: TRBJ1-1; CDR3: CASGQVITEAFF
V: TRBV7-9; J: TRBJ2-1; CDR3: CSSSLLGGYNEQFF
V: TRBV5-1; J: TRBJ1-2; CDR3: CASSLVGPDLGTYGYTF
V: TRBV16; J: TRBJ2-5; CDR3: CASSQEGRETQYF
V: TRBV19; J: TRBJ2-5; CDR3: CASSTRETQYF
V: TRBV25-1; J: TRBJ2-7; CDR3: CASSPQRERPSYEQYF
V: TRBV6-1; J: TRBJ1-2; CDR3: CASSELRGGYGYTF
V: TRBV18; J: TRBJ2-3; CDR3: CASSHGRVTDTQYF